The subject of this entry is one TCR beta chain. It lacks a known antigen. Base qualities are not at hand, and no much larger clone is one base apart. The data were obtained in a study of cytomegalovirus exposure and HLA in healthy donors (dated by TCRdb to about 2017). Describing the broader study: According to an earlier analysis of a few hundred of the donors, about 180 million T cells yielded 90 million to 130 million unique TCR beta sequences and about 300 Gb of sequence data. Using immunosequencing, the study profiled T cell repertoires from fewer than 850 subjects and related those repertoires to cytomegalovirus serostatus. Along with the approximately 650-subject first cohort, a separate validation cohort of over a hundred different subjects was used. An early release covering 550 to 650 HLA-typed donors comprised about 300 gigabases of sequencing data and roughly 86 million unique TCR sequences. Among about 360 genotyped donors of the cohort, an average of about 240,000 unique TCR beta nucleotide sequences were sequenced per donor, 15% to 20% of them non-productive. Rather than using new phenotypic data, the later analysis identified candidate immune exposures from TCR beta sequences and from how often those sequences occurred across donors. A later genetic analysis used genome-wide SNP genotypes for about three fifths of the 666 donors, treating that subset as a discovery cohort. Every repertoire in the discovery cohort had been generated on one and the same sequencing platform. Both class I and class II loci were covered by HLA typing, at four-digit resolution. To study patterns of TCR occurrence, a later analysis re-analyzed previously published TCR beta repertoires from just over 650 donors and added high-resolution HLA genotyping. To decide whether each TCR beta V gene segment behaved as functional or pseudogenic, an earlier analysis of nearly 600 of the donors relied on high-throughput TCR beta sequencing. About five DR-DQ haplotypes were treated as single units for association and clustering because of strong linkage in the cohort. High-throughput TCR immunosequencing, statistical association of individual TCRs with disease status, and machine learning were combined to predict cytomegalovirus infection status. Donor age, sex, ethnicity and CMV serostatus were compiled together with the repertoire data. The genetic ancestry cluster associated with self-reported Caucasian donors included 65% to 90% of the roughly 400 genotyped donors. Typing coverage differed by locus: A, B, C, DRB1 and DQB1 were typed in about 620-640 donors, DQA1 in 500 to 550, DPA1 in approximately 610, and DPB1 in just under 480. The study was designed to test whether signatures of past pathogen exposure could be identified by cataloging public T cell receptors.

The CDR3 measures 14 amino acids from cysteine to phenylalanine. Just the 42-base CDR3 DNA is kept, in frame starting at base 1. V trim: 1 base; J trim: 6 bases; unmatched bases: 3. The germline V gene sets CDR1 to MGHDK and CDR2 to SYGVNS. The cohort consisted of approximately 690 healthy bone marrow donors. All cohort members were sampled while nominally healthy, although unrecorded immune exposures were likely present. CMV serostatus was recorded as positive for 250 to 300 and negative for about 55% of the roughly 700 cohort members, whereas no CMV serostatus was recorded for the donor in question. Every donor gave a peripheral blood sample, and the peripheral blood mononuclear cells from that sample were used for TCR beta sequencing. The Qiagen DNeasy Blood Extraction Kit was used to extract genomic DNA from the blood cell samples. The protocol used for the library was the immunoSEQ multiplex PCR assay. A mixture of 60 forward primers for TCR Vbeta segments and 13 reverse primers for TCR Jbeta segments was used in the multiplex PCR. The CDR3 region of rearranged TCR beta genes was amplified from genomic DNA with a multiplex PCR assay. The Illumina HiSeq System was used to sequence the amplified TCR beta libraries as 87-base-pair reads. The published analysis was carried out like this. A later analysis tallied tens of millions of unique TCR beta chains across the approximately 670 repertoires, and around 10 million of those chains were shared by two or more donors. Raw reads were error-corrected and collapsed into unique sequences by a nearest-neighbor algorithm in which closely related sequences were merged to remove PCR and sequencing errors. V, D and J gene segments were assigned by aligning CDR3 sequences to IMGT reference sequences. For a sequence to be retained, a match of at least six nucleotides was required to both a V gene segment and a J gene segment. Rearrangements were called productive when the CDR3 lacked stop codons and stayed in frame with V and J; all others were non-productive. Following IMGT convention, CDR3 was defined as the stretch from the second conserved V-encoded cysteine up to the conserved J-encoded phenylalanine. In an earlier analysis of around 570 of the donors, sequences lacking an unambiguous match to a single V gene segment were excluded. In an earlier analysis of approximately 500 of the donors, a V segment was called functional when productive rearrangements were above 56.7%, and segregating when the standard deviation between donors exceeded 5%. A statistical classification framework was built for diagnosing cytomegalovirus status from the catalog of TCR beta chain sequences. In a later analysis, V and J genes were assigned by comparing TCR nucleotide sequences against IMGT/GENE-DB human TR gene sequences. A later analysis assigned CDR3 sequences and most-parsimonious VDJ recombination scenarios with the TCRdist pipeline. In a later analysis, every TCR beta chain was defined by the combination of its CDR3 amino acid sequence and its V-gene family, and reads without a unique V-gene family were dropped. To address suspected cross-contamination and a sequencing artifact, a later analysis removed 592 highly shared, low-generation-probability nucleotide sequences. A later analysis calculated a clonal expansion index for each public chain from normalized within-repertoire ranks of inferred template counts. In a later analysis, generation probabilities were computed with a VDJ recombination model fitted to out-of-frame rearrangements, and the resulting probabilities were checked against IGoR. In a later analysis, hypergeometric tests were used to score TCR-TCR, TCR-HLA and TCR-CMV co-occurrence, with a repertoire-size bias correction applied to TCR pairs. A later analysis estimated false discovery rates by permuting HLA or CMV assignments 20 times. In a later analysis, co-occurring TCRs were grouped with DBSCAN, and TCRdist sequence similarity was added when clustering was performed within HLA-allele-positive subsets. Repertoires with fewer than 30,000 or more than 120,000 public chains, plus five repertoires with anomalous nucleotide sharing, were excluded from co-occurrence clustering. Entries here come from immuneACCESS through TCRdb and include only in-frame sequences with V and J called. Some clones fail to appear in such tables; in the studies checked, an unresolved V gene covers under half of the shortfall, and the cause of the remainder is unknown. The V and J calls and clone size come from that table; D and trimming were worked out from the DNA. Counted in this sample were 150,000 to 200,000 clones; around 85% of them appeared once. The ten largest clones capture 1.5% to 2% of the sample.

Overall results and qualifications from the work: In vitro tests confirmed that a few of the cytomegalovirus-associated TCR beta chains recognize cytomegalovirus antigens. In a later analysis, HLA-associated TCR beta chains were found to be more clonally expanded and to have lower generation probabilities than equally common non-associated chains. Some IMGT-functional V segments, including TRBV6-2 and TRBV6-3, could not be told apart with the 87-base-pair reads, so those segments were excluded. In a later genetic analysis, a missense DCLRE1C variant was associated with V-gene and J-gene trimming of TCR beta chains, and the association was replicated in an independent cohort. Most TCR sequences were seen in very few donors, while some public TCRs were found in many individuals. A further reported finding was that TCR beta sequences accurately predicted the HLA-A and HLA-B alleles for most subjects in the first cohort. Because counts were too low, some 17 rarely observed V segments, including chromosome 9 orphons, were excluded from the earlier analysis of some 590 of the donors. A cluster of highly shared sequence variants was judged likely to be a technical artifact of the sequencing pipeline. An earlier analysis of approximately 500 of the donors showed that most TCR beta V segments appeared in productive rearrangements either about 87% or about 30% of the time, which broadly matched IMGT annotations. Cytomegalovirus status was reported to be diagnosed by the classifier with high specificity and sensitivity in both the original and validation cohorts. According to a later analysis, parvovirus B19, influenza, CMV and Epstein-Barr virus appeared linked to several top co-occurrence clusters. Only TCR beta chains were sequenced in this cohort, and the absence of alpha or paired-chain data limited detectable features. When HLA alleles, especially DR and DQ, strongly co-occurred, attributing TCR associations to individual alleles was difficult. In a later analysis, TCR association rates were found to vary across HLA loci, with the most associated TCRs seen for DRB1 alleles and the fewest for HLA-C alleles. HLA typing was unavailable for some donors at each locus, so association tests used only the typed subset. According to a later analysis, most CMV-associated TCR beta chains appeared to be HLA-restricted, and the HLA associations seemed to be driven largely by CMV exposure. A total of around 150 TCR beta chains were listed by the study as associated with cytomegalovirus. Specific HLA alleles were associated with over 15,000 TCR beta sequences at a false discovery rate of 0.05 in a later analysis. A later genetic analysis reported fewer N-insertions in productive TCRs among donors in an Asian-associated ancestry cluster than the approximately 700-donor mean. Sequencing depth was assumed to be roughly uniform across donors in the presence/absence analyses, though that assumption may not hold. The authors suggested that the approach could potentially be extended to other disease states and immunological phenotypes. Linkage disequilibrium might explain the correlated functional status among segregating V segments, but an unknown experimental factor could not be excluded. CMV serostatus was the only immune exposure information available for the cohort.

Here the chain combines TRBV25-1 and TRBJ1-5; 7 bases in the junction line up with TRBD1. The clonotype was recovered from a human donor in good health. The material sequenced was PBMCs. The CDR3 in this case is CASSESRGAQPQHF. The nucleotide sequence is TGTGCCAGCAGTGAATCCAGGGGGGCTCAGCCCCAGCATTTT.